This T cell receptor (beta chain) was sequenced for a study of control samples from healthy donors and cancer patients. Only in-frame clones appear in the TCRdb table, and some are missing; sequencing was by immunoSEQ multiplex PCR. The table has under 65,000 clones, about nine tenths seen once. Sample: PBMCs. This TCR was sampled from a woman aged 50 to 60 with colorectal cancer.

CDR3 in amino acids: CASSVERNEQFF. The CDR3 nucleotides read TGTGCCAGCAGCGTAGAGAGGAATGAGCAGTTCTTC. V and J are TRBV9 and TRBJ2-1, with no clear D. This CDR3 is built from 12 residues. Germline V gene sequence: CDR1 SGDLS, CDR2 YYNGEE. V was trimmed by 0 bases and J by 7 bases, leaving 5 bases between them.